The sequence of this T cell receptor beta chain was determined in a study of shared clonotypes between healthy human individuals. This CDR3 has 14 residues. V lost 4 bases to trimming and J lost 5 bases; unmatched junction nucleotides: 5. CDR1 and CDR2 (germline): SGDLS, YYNGEE. In the source study's methods: Junction-only sequences without quality scores were provided by ImmunoSEQ, so filtering was different. Profiling relied on immunoSEQ multiplex PCR, and the TCRdb table lists in-frame clones only, not all of them. V and J calls and clone size are as listed in that table; D and trimming were resolved from the DNA. The sample has about 1.4 million clones, approximately 96% seen once.

This clonotype originated in a man younger than 40 in good health. The sample was naive CD4+ T cells sorted from blood. Regarding subset: CD45RA+ positively selected. This sequence joins TRBV9 and TRBJ1-2; 10 bases are shared with TRBD1. The CDR3 is CASSRQGQGYGYTF. The CDR3 bases are TGTGCCAGCAGCCGACAGGGACAGGGGTATGGCTACACCTTC.